Shown below are 7 T cell receptor beta chains from a single sample sequenced in a study of read filtering for tumor transcriptome and immune sequencing. Molecular barcoded adaptors covering alpha/delta and beta/gamma chains were used on around 370 ng RNA. TCRdb redid the calling of the reads with MiXCR, one entry per CDR3 protein. The table records more than 45,000 distinct CDR3 sequences, over 9% of them present only once. Sequencing was done on a sample of a population of CD138-negative cells sorted from bone marrow. The receptors stem from a donor at least 40 years old with multiple myeloma.

This chain connects TRBV12-3 or TRBV12-4 to TRBJ1-3; D gene uncertain. V lost 3 bases, J lost 3 bases, and 0 bases lay in between. CDR3 length: 11 amino acids. In DNA form, the CDR3 reads TGTGCCAGCAGTTTTGGAAACACCATATATTTT. Protein sequence: CASSFGNTIYF.

The sample holds many counts of this clonotype. The genes are TRBV5-1 and TRBJ2-7; 7 bases match TRBD2. This CDR3 has 14 residues. With V trimmed by 4 bases and J by 2 bases, 6 bases remained unmatched. CDR1 is SGHRS and CDR2 is YFSETQ in the germline V gene. The CDR3 here is CASSLSGPPYEQYF. CDR3 bases: TGCGCCAGCAGCCTTAGCGGGCCCCCCTACGAGCAGTACTTC.

A note on this clonotype: It may be a read error: a sequence one base away is much more abundant. The CDR3 region has the DNA TGTGCCAGCAGCTCAACCGGGACGAAAAACACCGGGGAGCTGTTTTTT. Amino acid sequence: CASSSTGTKNTGELFF. The chain is built from TRBV7-3 and TRBJ2-2; D might be TRBD1 or TRBD2, each matching 5 bases. In germline, CDR1 is SGHTA, CDR2 FQGTGA. This CDR3 contains 16 residues. Trimming pared 4 bases from V and 2 bases from J, leaving 14 bases between.

This clonotype was seen many times. The chain joins TRBV7-8 to TRBJ1-1; 9 bases are a match to TRBD1. The CDR3 extends over 15 amino acids. The V gene end was trimmed by 4 bases and the J gene end by 3 bases; junction bases not matched to a gene: 6. Germline V gene sequence: CDR1 SGHVS, CDR2 FQNEAQ. DNA for the CDR3: TGTGCCAGCAGCTCTACCGGGACAGGGTACACTGAAGCTTTCTTT. Its translation: CASSSTGTGYTEAFF.

This clonotype was observed at least ten times. The chain employs TRBV2 and TRBJ2-7; a possible D gene is TRBD1 (5 bases). Germline V lookup: CDR1 SNHLY, CDR2 FYNNEI. This CDR3 spans 12 amino acids. V shed 7 bases and J shed 3 bases, with 10 bases lying between them. Here the CDR3 DNA reads TGTGCCAGCACTGTCCAGGGCTACGAGCAGTACTTC. Translation: CASTVQGYEQYF. The full variable domain, rest sourced from reference TRBV2 and TRBJ2-7, is EPEVTQTPSHQVTQMGQEVILRCVPISNHLYFYWYRQILGQKVEFLVSFYNNEISEKSEIFDDQFSVERPDGSNFTLKIRSTKLEDSAMYFCASTVQGYEQYFGPGTRLTVT.

This clonotype was recorded many times. The V call is TRBV6-5, the J call TRBJ2-7, with 8 bases fitting TRBD1. CDR1 and CDR2 from the germline V gene are MNHEY and SVGAGI. The V gene end was trimmed by 5 bases and the J gene end by 3 bases; junction bases not matched to a gene: 3. The CDR3 has 13 residues. The CDR3 here is CASSPGTGYEQYF. CDR3 nucleotide sequence: TGTGCCAGCAGTCCCGGGACAGGCTACGAGCAGTACTTC.

A few counts support this clonotype. The chain is built from TRBV5-1 and TRBJ2-5; 9 bases line up with TRBD2. The CDR3 extends over 14 amino acids. Germline V gene data show CDR1 as SGHRS and CDR2 as YFSETQ. The V gene end was trimmed by 4 bases and the J gene end by 3 bases; junction bases not matched to a gene: 4. CDR3 in amino acids: CASSAAGGKETQYF. The CDR3 coding sequence is TGCGCCAGCAGCGCCGCGGGGGGGAAAGAGACCCAGTACTTC.